This is a list of T cell receptor beta chains from one sample in a study of blood T cells in healthy people across ages. TCRdb independently ran MiXCR on the 5' RACE reads; one entry per CDR3 protein. The sample holds 1 million to 1.2 million distinct CDR3 sequences, around two fifths seen once. The sample comprised blood. These receptors were collected from a man between 18 and 35 years old in good health. CDR3s include the opening cysteine and the closing phenylalanine or tryptophan. A D gene is named only where the DNA matches it firmly. Size is stated for part of the rows, as once, few or many counts, or as a class when the clone is expanded.

>TRBJ1-2|few|.|TRBV7-9
CASSPLTGSNYGYTF
TGTGCCAGCAGCCCCCTGACAGGATCAAACTATGGCTACACCTTC
>TRBJ2-2|.|.|TRBV29-1
CSVEDRATGNTGELFF
TGCAGCGTTGAAGATCGGGCGACAGGGAACACCGGGGAGCTGTTTTTT
>TRBJ2-1|.|.|TRBV20-1
CSANRLNYNEQFF
TGCAGTGCTAACAGGCTCAACTACAATGAGCAGTTCTTC
>TRBJ2-5|.|TRBD2|TRBV5-1
CVSSFSGGSQETQYF
TGCGTCAGCAGCTTCAGCGGGGGATCCCAAGAGACCCAGTACTTC
>TRBJ1-1|.|.|TRBV7-2
CVSSLRGAFNTEAFF
TGTGTCAGCAGCCTGAGAGGAGCGTTCAACACTGAAGCTTTCTTT
>TRBJ2-3|few|.|TRBV3-1
CASSRFSGISTDTQYF
TGTGCCAGCAGCCGGTTTAGCGGTATTAGCACAGATACGCAGTATTTT
>TRBJ2-1|few|.|TRBV25-1
CASSDRRPNEQFF
TGTGCCAGCAGTGACAGACGCCCCAATGAGCAGTTCTTC
>TRBJ2-3|.|.|TRBV5-1
CASSLGMQSDTQYF
TGCGCCAGCAGCTTGGGAATGCAGAGCGATACGCAGTATTTT
>TRBJ2-5|.|.|TRBV6-5
CTSSYPTTGRGTQETQYF
TGTACCAGCAGTTACCCTACTACAGGGAGAGGAACTCAAGAGACCCAGTACTTC
>TRBJ1-1|few|.|TRBV11-1
CASSFGSSRTDLNAEAFF
TGTGCCAGCAGCTTTGGCAGCTCGCGGACAGATCTTAACGCTGAAGCTTTCTTT
>TRBJ1-1|few|.|TRBV20-1
CSAKNRGDTEAFF
TGCAGTGCAAAAAATAGGGGGGACACTGAAGCTTTCTTT
>TRBJ1-1|.|.|TRBV3-1
CASSQEGWFRDTEAFF
TGTGCCAGCAGCCAAGAGGGATGGTTTCGGGACACTGAAGCTTTCTTT
>TRBJ1-4|.|.|TRBV9
CASSVGREWDEKLFF
TGTGCCAGCAGCGTAGGACGGGAATGGGATGAAAAACTGTTTTTT
>TRBJ1-2|few|.|TRBV4-1
CASSQRGEGYTF
TGCGCCAGCAGCCAGAGGGGGGAAGGCTACACCTTC
>TRBJ2-1|few|.|TRBV6-1
CASSEVGGTVYNEQFF
TGTGCCAGCAGTGAGGTCGGGGGGACAGTGTACAATGAGCAGTTCTTC
>TRBJ1-4|.|.|TRBV9
CASSTNPTQGNEKLFF
TGTGCCAGTAGCACCAACCCCACCCAGGGTAATGAAAAACTGTTTTTT
>TRBJ1-6|few|.|TRBV27
CASSTGLSPLHF
TGTGCCAGCAGTACAGGGCTTTCACCCCTCCACTTT